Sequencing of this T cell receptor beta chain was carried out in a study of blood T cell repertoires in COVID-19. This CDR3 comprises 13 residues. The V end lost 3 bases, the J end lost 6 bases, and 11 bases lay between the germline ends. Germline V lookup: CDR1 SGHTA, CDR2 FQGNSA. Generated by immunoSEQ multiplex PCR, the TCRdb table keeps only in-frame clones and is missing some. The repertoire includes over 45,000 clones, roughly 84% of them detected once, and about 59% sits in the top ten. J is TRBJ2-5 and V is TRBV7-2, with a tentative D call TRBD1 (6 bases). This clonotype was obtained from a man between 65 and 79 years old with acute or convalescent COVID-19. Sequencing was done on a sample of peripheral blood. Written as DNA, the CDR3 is TGTGCCAGCAGCTTGAAGGGGGTAAAGACCCAGTACTTC. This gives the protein CASSLKGVKTQYF.